The 20 T cell receptor beta chains presented below share a single source sample, sequenced in a study of blood T cells in healthy people across ages (dated by TCRdb to 2015 to 2017). Receptor amplification or capture employed 5' RACE. A second about 7 to 11 cycle PCR used a sample-barcoded 5' primer and a J-beta primer mix. TCRdb cleaned the public reads at Q25 with fastp, built clones with MiXCR and kept in-frame beta chains. Rows with a matching CDR3 protein are joined into one entry that keeps the most common DNA and genes. The sample records fewer than 2 million distinct CDR3 sequences, approximately 40% of which are singletons. The ten largest clones represent more than 20% of the sample. The material sequenced was blood. Receptors were obtained from a human donor in good health.

V gene TRBV20-1 combines with J gene TRBJ2-5, with 9 bases identical to TRBD2. This CDR3 region has 13 residues. Germline trimming cut 3 bases from V and 3 bases from J; bases unmatched to any gene: 2. CDR1 is DFQATT and CDR2 is SNEGSKA in the germline V gene (reference sequence). The CDR3 reads CSARRTSEETQYF. CDR3 DNA: TGCAGTGCTAGGAGGACTAGCGAAGAGACCCAGTACTTC.

This clonotype was recorded a few times. The rearrangement uses TRBV7-9 and TRBJ1-3, with a tentative D call TRBD1 (6 bases). Per the germline V gene, CDR1 is SEHNR and CDR2 is FQNEAQ (reference sequence). The germline V and J ends were trimmed by 3 bases and 7 bases, with 16 bases remaining between them. This CDR3 spans 15 amino acids. The CDR3, as DNA: TGTGCCAGCAGCTTTTTAAGGGGGAACGAGAACACCATATATTTT. This codes for CASSFLRGNENTIYF.

The V call is TRBV4-3, the J call TRBJ2-5, with D possibly being TRBD1 or TRBD2 (5 bases each). The CDR3 loop spans 15 amino acids. Germline lookup yields CDR1 LGHNA and CDR2 YSLEER. V gave up 1 base and J gave up 7 bases, with 16 bases separating them. As DNA, the CDR3 is TGCGCCAGCAGCCAAGCGGTGGGACCGGGGAGGACCCAGTACTTC. Protein product: CASSQAVGPGRTQYF.

The chain is built from TRBV18 and TRBJ1-4; D gene ambiguous. Germline V gene data show CDR1 as KGHSH and CDR2 as LQKENI. V was trimmed by 4 bases and J by 3 bases, leaving 6 bases between them. This CDR3 is built from 13 residues. CDR3 sequence reads: CASSQGPNEKLFF. The DNA for the CDR3 is TGTGCCAGCTCACAGGGTCCTAATGAAAAACTGTTTTTT.

This clonotype was picked up a small number of times. The J gene is TRBJ2-7, the V gene TRBV5-6; D remains ambiguous. Germline V gives CDR1 SGHDT, CDR2 YYEEEE. The CDR3 extends over 11 amino acids. Trimming took 4 bases from V and 8 from J, leaving 10 bases between them. CDR3 sequence reads: CASSQSFQQYF. The CDR3 region has the DNA TGTGCCAGCAGCCAGAGTTTTCAGCAGTACTTC. Complete variable domain (other parts from reference TRBV5-6 and TRBJ2-7): DAGVTQSPTHLIKTRGQQVTLRCSPKSGHDTVSWYQQALGQGPQFIFQYYEEEERQRGNFPDRFSGHQFPNYSSELNVNALLLGDSALYLCASSQSFQQYFGPGTRLTVT.

V is TRBV4-3 and J is TRBJ1-1; D is unresolved. The V end lost 0 bases, the J end lost 2 bases, and 7 bases lay between the germline ends. The CDR3 is made up of 14 amino acids. The V gene's germline CDR1 is LGHNA and CDR2 YSLEER. This CDR3 is CASSQDVTNTEAFF. Written as DNA, the CDR3 is TGCGCCAGCAGCCAAGATGTAACAAACACTGAAGCTTTCTTT.

This chain connects TRBV4-3 to TRBJ2-1; D may be TRBD2 (6 bases). Looked up from germline, CDR1 is LGHNA and CDR2 is YSLEER. The V end lost 3 bases, the J end lost 4 bases, and 28 bases lay between the germline ends. The CDR3 is 20 amino acids. The CDR3 is CASSQGLGGSFPGRYNEQFF. For the CDR3, the DNA is TGCGCCAGCAGCCAGGGTCTCGGGGGTTCCTTCCCGGGGAGATACAATGAGCAGTTCTTC.

The chain links TRBV20-1 to TRBJ2-7, with D tentatively TRBD1 (5 bases). CDR1 DFQATT and CDR2 SNEGSKA come from the germline V gene (reference sequence). V shed 5 bases and J shed 3 bases, with 14 bases lying between them. The CDR3 is 13 amino acids. The CDR3: CSASDRPGYEQYF. Written as DNA, the CDR3 is TGCAGTGCTTCCGACAGACCCGGCTACGAGCAGTACTTC.

The rearrangement uses TRBV4-3 and TRBJ2-1; 10 nucleotides line up with TRBD1. J lost 10 bases, V lost 0 bases, and 12 bases had no gene match. This CDR3 comprises 17 residues. Germline V gene lookup returns CDR1 LGHNA and CDR2 YSLEER. CDR3 amino acids: CASSQEGDGTGAYEQFF. For the CDR3, the DNA is TGCGCCAGCAGCCAAGAGGGGGATGGGACAGGGGCCTACGAGCAGTTCTTC.

The table lists this clonotype with a few counts. V usage is TRBV5-8 and J usage is TRBJ2-7; no firm D call. CDR3 length: 15 amino acids. From germline, CDR1 is SGHTS and CDR2 YDEGEE. Trimming shortened V by 1 base and J by 1 base, and 12 bases separated the two germline ends. Written as DNA, the CDR3 is TGTGCCAGCAGCTTGCCTCCGAGAGGTTCCTACGAGCAGTACTTC. Protein: CASSLPPRGSYEQYF.

This clonotype was seen a few times. The chain employs TRBV20-1 and TRBJ2-5; TRBD2 matches 7 bases. The J segment lost 2 bases and the V segment lost 5 bases, leaving 5 bases of the junction unmatched. This CDR3 is built from 13 residues. Germline CDR1 and CDR2: DFQATT and SNEGSKA (reference sequence). The CDR3 sequence: CSAALAAQETQYF. The CDR3 region has the DNA TGCAGTGCTGCCCTAGCGGCGCAAGAGACCCAGTACTTC.

This clonotype was seen more than once but under ten times. The rearrangement links TRBV5-1 to TRBJ2-3; TRBD2 agrees at 7 bases. This CDR3 is 16 amino acids long. Trimming cost V 4 bases and J 3 bases; bases outside gene matches: 11. The germline gives CDR1 SGHRS, CDR2 YFSETQ. In DNA, the CDR3 is TGCGCCAGCAGCACATGGGGAGGGACCGGGACAGATACGCAGTATTTT. Translating gives CASSTWGGTGTDTQYF.

The gene calls are TRBV6-2 or TRBV6-3 and TRBJ1-1; 8 nucleotides line up with TRBD1. V shed 4 bases, J shed 6 bases, and the junction held 13 bases outside the gene matches. The CDR3 consists of 16 residues. Germline V gene data show CDR1 as MNHEY and CDR2 as SVGEGT. The chain's CDR3 is CASSSGRQGPAAEAFF. CDR3 nucleotide sequence: TGTGCCAGCAGTTCGGGGAGACAGGGGCCTGCTGCTGAAGCTTTCTTT.

The chain recombines TRBV10-3 with TRBJ2-3; 7 nucleotides align to TRBD2. CDR3 size: 11 residues. Germline V gene lookup returns CDR1 ENHRY and CDR2 SYGVKD. The trim removed 11 bases at V and 4 bases at J, leaving 3 bases unmatched. Here the CDR3 reads CALGGSDTQYF. The CDR3 nucleotides are TGTGCCTTGGGGGGGTCAGATACGCAGTATTTT.

The chain employs TRBV7-9 and TRBJ2-5; the D gene is possibly TRBD2 (5 bases). The V gene lost 4 bases and the J gene lost 5 bases, with 23 bases spanning the gap. CDR1 and CDR2 from the germline V gene are SEHNR and FQNEAQ (reference sequence). CDR3 length: 17 residues. CDR3 sequence: CASSSWEHALREETQYF. CDR3 in DNA: TGTGCCAGCAGCTCTTGGGAACACGCTCTAAGGGAGGAGACCCAGTACTTC.

The rearrangement uses TRBV7-8 and TRBJ1-2; TRBD1 agrees at 8 bases. The length of the CDR3 is 16 residues. Trimming took 4 bases from V and 9 from J; bases not matched to a gene: 16. Germline V lookup: CDR1 SGHVS, CDR2 FQNEAQ. The CDR3 region has the DNA TGTGCCAGCAGCTCCCTGTTCCCGACACAGGGGGATAGCTACACCTTC. This codes for CASSSLFPTQGDSYTF.

The chain couples TRBV6-5 to TRBJ2-7; a weak D match, TRBD1 (5 bases). With 2 bases removed from V and 2 bases from J, the gap between germline ends came to 10 bases. The germline gives CDR1 MNHEY, CDR2 SVGAGI. This CDR3 region has 14 residues. The chain's CDR3 is CASSYSDSTYEQYF. The CDR3 coding sequence is TGTGCCAGCAGTTACAGTGACAGCACCTACGAGCAGTACTTC.

In DNA, the CDR3 is TGTGCCAGCAACTTGGGCAGGGAAGACAGCCAGTACTTC. It is translated as CASNLGREDSQYF. The V call is TRBV2, the J call TRBJ2-7, with D possibly TRBD1 on 5 matching bases. V lost 7 bases, J lost 10 bases, and 20 bases lay in between. The CDR3 spans 13 residues. CDR1 is SNHLY and CDR2 is FYNNEI in the germline V gene. The variable domain in full, with the rest retrieved from reference TRBV2 and TRBJ2-7, is EPEVTQTPSHQVTQMGQEVILRCVPISNHLYFYWYRQILGQKVEFLVSFYNNEISEKSEIFDDQFSVERPDGSNFTLKIRSTKLEDSAMYFCASNLGREDSQYFGPGTRLTVT.

V is TRBV10-3 and J is TRBJ2-3; a weak D match, TRBD1 (6 bases). Germline CDR1 reads ENHRY; CDR2 reads SYGVKD. This CDR3 has 13 residues. V was shortened by 4 bases and J by 12 bases, with 17 bases between the two germline ends. CDR3 residues: CAISGNTGSLQYF. The CDR3, as DNA: TGTGCCATCAGTGGAAATACAGGGAGCCTTCAGTATTTT.

A few counts support this clonotype. An end of the junction does not agree with germline; a read error may underlie this. The chain has TRBV15 and TRBJ1-1; unclear D gene. The CDR3 consists of 12 residues. CDR1 is LNHNV and CDR2 is YYDKDF in the germline V gene (reference sequence). CDR3: CATSRVLSAPLF. The CDR3 DNA reads as TGTGCCACCAGCAGAGTTTTGTCTGCCCCTCTCTTT.